The entry below gives a single T cell receptor (beta chain) sequence along with its context. Assay used: immunoSEQ multiplex PCR; TCRdb lists only in-frame clones, some missing. The sample holds hundreds of thousands of clones, around three quarters seen once. Genomic DNA, for the unsorted samples, came from tens of millions of PBMCs. This sample is drawn from a study of shared clonotypes between healthy human individuals. Study-level information: The donor pool was made up of a couple of women and three men aged 18 to 49.

The V gene end was trimmed by 3 bases and the J gene end by 4 bases; junction bases not matched to a gene: 11. The CDR3 has 18 residues. CDR1 and CDR2 from the germline V gene are MNHEY and SMNVEV (reference sequence). Sequencing input: PBMCs. The TCR sequence derives from a woman in her thirties or forties in good health. Some clones in this sample may be carry-over from other donors' samples. The chain carries TRBV27 and TRBJ2-7; 14 positions match TRBD2. The CDR3 region is CASSFRGFGTSGRYEQYF. The CDR3 region has the DNA TGTGCCAGCAGTTTTCGAGGATTTGGGACTAGCGGGAGATACGAGCAGTACTTC.